This TCR beta chain was identified in a study of vaccination and CD4 T cells after COVID-19. The V end lost 6 bases, the J end lost 1 base, and 4 bases lay between the germline ends. The CDR3 is 12 amino acids. The V gene's germline CDR1 is DFQATT and CDR2 SNEGSKA (reference sequence). The Oncomine TCR Beta short-read assay was applied to DNA of cultured CD4+ T cells. From cultured CD4+ T cells, genomic DNA was extracted. TCRdb used MiXCR to reprocess the PCR reads, holding one entry per CDR3 protein. Here the sample spans about 20,000 distinct CDR3 sequences, 45% to 70% being singletons. Treatment reported: roughly 11-day PBMC culture with coronavirus spike peptide pools or control peptides (ViraFEST assay). Remarks on this clonotype: Its antigen is not identified.

The clonotype originates from a human donor who had recovered from COVID-19. The sequenced sample consisted of CD4+ T cells from blood, cultured in vitro. The chain has TRBV20-1 and TRBJ2-6; D ambiguous. The CDR3 loop reads CSAGSGANVLTF. The CDR3 DNA reads TGCAGTGCAGGGTCTGGGGCCAACGTCCTGACTTTC.